The 22 T cell receptor beta chains given below trace back to one sample, sequenced in a study of sequential checkpoint blockade in melanoma. Sequencing used immunoSEQ multiplex PCR; TCRdb keeps in-frame clones, though not all of them. Of 18,000 or so clones listed, around 69% are singletons. Sample treatment: randomized to nivolumab then ipilimumab (arm A) or the reverse (arm B). The starting material was CD8+ T cells sorted from blood (inferred from file names), obtained from a patient given nivolumab and ipilimumab in sequence. All receptors derive from a human donor with melanoma.

The CDR3 region has the DNA TGTGCCAGCAGCCAAAGGACTAGCTCGACAGATACGCAGTATTTT. It encodes CASSQRTSSTDTQYF. The rearrangement links TRBV14 to TRBJ2-3; 8 bases align to TRBD2. This CDR3 comprises 15 residues. Germline-derived CDR1 and CDR2 are SGHDN and FVKESK. With V trimmed by 2 bases and J by 3 bases, 4 bases remained unmatched.

The chain carries TRBV5-6 and TRBJ2-7; D gene uncertain. Germline V lookup: CDR1 SGHDT, CDR2 YYEEEE. Between the trimmed V and J ends, which lost 4 bases and 3 bases, there was a span of 17 bases. The CDR3 runs 15 residues. The CDR3 here is CASSPRDTQVYEQYF. CDR3 in DNA: TGTGCCAGCAGCCCCCGAGACACTCAAGTCTACGAGCAGTACTTC.

This clone appeared once. The chain recombines TRBV7-2 with TRBJ2-7, with D maybe TRBD1 (6 bases). Germline loops: CDR1 SGHTA, CDR2 FQGNSA. V gave up 0 bases and J gave up 2 bases, with 11 bases separating them. This CDR3 region has 15 residues. The DNA for the CDR3 is TGTGCCAGCAGCTTAGCATCGGGACAACCCTACGAGCAGTACTTC. Protein: CASSLASGQPYEQYF.

This clone was found once. J is TRBJ2-1 and V is TRBV18; D remains ambiguous. Germline V gives CDR1 KGHSH, CDR2 LQKENI. There are 13 residues in the CDR3. Trimming removed 3 bases from V and 9 bases from J, with 12 bases in between. CDR3 DNA: TGTGCCAGCTCACCTCCCGAGCTTGGTGAGCAGTTCTTC. It specifies CASSPPELGEQFF.

The rearrangement joins TRBV13 to TRBJ1-6, with D perhaps matching TRBD1 (5 bases). The CDR3 sequence is 17 residues long. Germline CDR1 and CDR2: PRHDT and FYEKMQ (reference sequence). The V end lost 5 bases, the J end lost 5 bases, and 19 bases lay between the germline ends. For the CDR3, the DNA is TGTGCCAGCAGCCTAACTGCGACAGACGAAAATAATTCACCCCTCCACTTT. Amino acid sequence: CASSLTATDENNSPLHF.

This clone was found a few times. This chain connects TRBV11-2 to TRBJ2-5; no clear D. V gave up 5 bases and J gave up 1 base, with 8 bases separating them. Germline V gene lookup returns CDR1 SGHAT and CDR2 FQNNGV. The CDR3 loop spans 13 amino acids. Written as DNA, the CDR3 is TGTGCCAGCAGCCATGACACCCAAGAGACCCAGTACTTC. Translated: CASSHDTQETQYF.

This sequence joins TRBV6-6 and TRBJ1-2; TRBD1 is a possible D gene (5 bases). Trimming took 0 bases from V and 2 from J, leaving 10 bases between them. This CDR3 has 15 residues. The germline V gene encodes CDR1 MNHNY and CDR2 SVGAGI (reference sequence). The CDR3 protein is CASSYSGGVNYGYTF. In nucleotides, the CDR3 is TGTGCCAGCAGTTACTCGGGAGGGGTGAACTATGGCTACACCTTC.

The V and J genes are TRBV7-6 and TRBJ2-1, with D possibly being TRBD2 (6 bases). CDR1 and CDR2 (germline): SGHVS, FNYEAQ. The CDR3 contains 15 residues. Trimming removed 5 bases from V and 8 bases from J, with 19 bases in between. CDR3 residues: CASSPERVMIYEQFF. CDR3 in DNA: TGTGCCAGCAGCCCTGAGCGGGTAATGATATATGAGCAGTTCTTC.

The genes are TRBV18 and TRBJ2-2, with D unclear. V lost 2 bases to trimming and J lost 0 bases, with 4 bases between them. The CDR3 length is 14 residues. Germline CDR1 is KGHSH and CDR2 is LQKENI. CDR3 DNA: TGTGCCAGCTCACCAACAGCGAACACCGGGGAGCTGTTTTTT. This sequence encodes CASSPTANTGELFF.

The chain couples TRBV5-1 to TRBJ1-2, with D unresolved. The CDR3 covers 17 residues. Germline assignment: CDR1 SGHRS and CDR2 YFSETQ. Trimming left V 4 bases short and J 2 bases short, with 21 bases between. The CDR3 here is CASSQGFSIKQNYGYTF. DNA of the CDR3: TGCGCCAGCAGCCAAGGTTTCTCCATCAAACAGAACTATGGCTACACCTTC.

The chain is built from TRBV4-1 and TRBJ2-5; D perhaps matches TRBD2 (6 bases). Looked up from germline, CDR1 is MGHRA and CDR2 is YSYEKL. Trimming pared 4 bases from V and 2 bases from J, leaving 11 bases between. CDR3 length: 14 amino acids. The CDR3 DNA reads TGCGCCAGCAGCCTCCTTAGCGGACAAGAGACCCAGTACTTC. This gives the protein CASSLLSGQETQYF.

The V gene is TRBV9, the J gene TRBJ1-2; TRBD1 might be the D (6 bases). CDR3 length: 12 residues. The ends were cut back, 3 bases at V and 6 bases at J, with 9 bases in the middle. In germline, CDR1 is SGDLS, CDR2 YYNGEE. CDR3 DNA: TGTGCCAGCAGCGCGTACAGGGATGGCTACACCTTC. Amino acid sequence: CASSAYRDGYTF.

The chain combines TRBV10-1 with TRBJ1-5; a weak D match, TRBD1 (5 bases). Trimming took 0 bases from V and 2 from J, leaving 11 bases between them. CDR1 is WNHNN and CDR2 is SYGVQD in the germline V gene (reference sequence). There are 16 residues in the CDR3. CDR3 protein: CASSESRQGGNQPQHF. The CDR3 coding sequence is TGCGCCAGCAGTGAGTCTCGGCAGGGCGGCAATCAGCCCCAGCATTTT.

This chain connects TRBV6-5 to TRBJ1-1; no definite D call. Per germline, CDR1 MNHEY and CDR2 SVGAGI. With 0 bases removed from V and 0 bases from J, the gap between germline ends came to 11 bases. The CDR3 is made up of 16 amino acids. CDR3: CASSYSHSLLNTEAFF. In DNA form, the CDR3 reads TGTGCCAGCAGTTACTCCCACAGCCTTTTGAACACTGAAGCTTTCTTT.

The sample holds a few counts of this clone. The final CDR3 position lacks the conserved phenylalanine or tryptophan, pointing to a likely read error. The chain links TRBV7-2 to TRBJ2-7; 8 bases map to TRBD1. In germline, CDR1 is SGHTA, CDR2 FQGNSA. There are 14 residues in the CDR3. CDR3 DNA sequence: TGTGCCCGCAGCCCGACAGGGGCGCTATACGAGCAGTACTAC. It translates to CARSPTGALYEQYY.

The chain uses TRBV6-5 and TRBJ2-1; D remains unclear. Trimming took off 0 bases at V and 0 bases at J, with 6 bases between the two ends. This CDR3 region has 15 residues. CDR1 is MNHEY, CDR2 SVGAGI, per germline. DNA for the CDR3: TGTGCCAGCAGTTACTCTTCGAGCTCCTACAATGAGCAGTTCTTC. It is translated as CASSYSSSSYNEQFF.

V is TRBV19 and J is TRBJ2-1, with 9 positions matching TRBD2. Unmatched junction bases numbered 6, after V lost 5 bases and J lost 4 bases. Germline values: CDR1 LNHDA, CDR2 SQIVND (reference sequence). The CDR3 is 15 residues long. The CDR3, as DNA: TGTGCCAGTAGTCGTAGTAGCGGGAGTTACAATGAGCAGTTCTTC. It yields the protein CASSRSSGSYNEQFF.

The chain links TRBV10-2 to TRBJ1-1; the D is unclear. Trimming left V 1 base short and J 4 bases short, with 10 bases between. Germline V CDR1 and CDR2: WSHSY, SAAADI. The CDR3 is made up of 14 amino acids. CDR3: CASSEYSGGTEAFF. The CDR3 nucleotides read TGCGCCAGCAGTGAGTATAGTGGTGGCACTGAAGCTTTCTTT.

The genes are TRBV5-6 and TRBJ2-3, with TRBD2 matching over 14 bases. Losses at the gene ends were 0 bases for V and 6 bases for J; bases not matched to a gene: 12. There are 19 residues in the CDR3. The germline gives CDR1 SGHDT, CDR2 YYEEEE. The CDR3 is CASSLEWGLAGVGLDTQYF. CDR3 nucleotide sequence: TGTGCCAGCAGCTTGGAGTGGGGACTAGCGGGAGTTGGCCTCGATACGCAGTATTTT.

The rearrangement uses TRBV28 and TRBJ1-6; D gene ambiguous. The CDR3 runs to 15 residues. Germline lookup yields CDR1 MDHEN and CDR2 SYDVKM. V was trimmed by 5 bases and J by 6 bases, leaving 14 bases between them. CDR3 residues: CASSASTVLNSPLHF. CDR3 nucleotides: TGTGCCAGCAGTGCCTCGACTGTCCTTAATTCACCCCTCCACTTT.

By frequency in the sample, this clone is large (0.1 to 1%). The chain combines TRBV7-9 with TRBJ2-1, with a tentative D call TRBD1 (6 bases). The CDR3 has 15 residues. Trimming pared 6 bases from V and 9 bases from J, leaving 21 bases between. Germline V gives CDR1 SEHNR, CDR2 FQNEAQ (reference sequence). CDR3 in amino acids: CASSPGSQGKTEQFF. Written as DNA, the CDR3 is TGTGCCAGCAGTCCCGGCTCTCAGGGGAAGACTGAGCAGTTCTTC.

This clone was picked up a small number of times. This chain connects TRBV11-2 to TRBJ1-1; no reliable D call. Trimming shortened V by 1 base and J by 1 base, and 10 bases separated the two germline ends. CDR3 length equals 15 residues. Germline V gives CDR1 SGHAT, CDR2 FQNNGV. CDR3 DNA sequence: TGTGCCAGCAGCTTAGTTGGCTCTCGGAACACTGAAGCTTTCTTT. Protein product: CASSLVGSRNTEAFF.